These 10 T cell receptor beta chains were sequenced from one sample in a study of tumor-infiltrating lymphocytes in primary liver carcinoma. From 500 ng of total RNA, TCR beta-specific cDNA was reverse-transcribed using a constant-region primer. What produced the TCR beta libraries was three nested multiplex PCR rounds using slightly modified ARM-PCR. The study ran its first two PCR rounds for 9 to 10 cycles each, using TRBV1-TRBV30 forward primers and a C-beta reverse primer. In TCRdb, the multiplex PCR reads were re-called with MiXCR into one record per CDR3 protein. The sample lists over 250,000 distinct CDR3 sequences, roughly 60% occurring once. Germline DNA was also extracted, while the blood RNA originated from unsorted whole blood. Material: peripheral blood. These receptors were collected from a young woman with primary liver carcinoma and hepatitis B virus infection.

About this clonotype: A clone one base away is much larger, so this may be a read error. This rearrangement joins TRBV29-1 to TRBJ1-2, with no clear D. CDR3 size: 13 residues. Germline V gives CDR1 SQVTM, CDR2 ANQGSEA. The CDR3 is CSVGRQDDYGYAF. In DNA form, the CDR3 reads TGCAGCGTTGGACGGCAGGATGACTATGGCTACGCCTTC.

This clonotype appeared once. It may be a read error: a sequence one base away is much more abundant. The chain employs TRBV6-2 or TRBV6-3 and TRBJ2-7; 11 nucleotides match TRBD2. CDR1 and CDR2 (germline): MNHEY, SVGEGT. This CDR3 is 13 amino acids long. Trimming took 8 bases from V and 2 from J; bases not matched to a gene: 2. The CDR3 spells CASYSGRAYEQYF. The CDR3 nucleotides read TGTGCCAGCTATAGCGGGAGGGCCTACGAGCAGTACTTC.

Comments on this clonotype: At one of its ends the junction is not consistent with the germline gene, which may arise from a read error. The chain uses TRBV6-2 or TRBV6-3 and TRBJ2-5; D is perhaps TRBD1 or TRBD2 (5 bases each). CDR1 MNHEY and CDR2 SVGEGT come from the germline V gene. The CDR3 runs 13 residues. The CDR3 loop reads CASSFGGIGTPYF. The DNA for the CDR3 is TGTGCCAGCAGTTTTGGGGGAATTGGGACCCCGTACTTC.

This clonotype was picked up a small number of times. This may come from a read error, since a much larger clone is one base off. This chain connects TRBV11-2 to TRBJ2-2, with 7 bases that match TRBD2. The CDR3 length is 16 residues. With 5 bases clipped from V and 6 bases from J, the junction kept 12 bases outside the gene matches. CDR1 and CDR2 from the germline V gene are SGHAT and FQNNGV. In DNA, the CDR3 is TGTGCCAGCAGCCACGTGGGGGAGGGCCTCTCCGGGGAGCTGTTTTTT. The encoded protein is CASSHVGEGLSGELFF.

A word on this clonotype: Sequence at one end of the junction differs from germline and may be a read error. The V and J genes are TRBV4-1 and TRBJ1-2, with 7 bases lining up with TRBD1. The CDR3 is 15 residues long. Germline loops: CDR1 MGHRA, CDR2 YSYEKL. The CDR3 is CANSQVTGTAYGYTF. As DNA, the CDR3 is TGCGCCAACAGCCAAGTTACCGGGACAGCTTATGGCTACACCTTC.

This clonotype has more than one count but fewer than ten. The CDR3 spells CAISGQSGSTDTQYF. The CDR3, as DNA: TGTGCCATCAGTGGGCAGAGCGGTAGCACAGATACGCAGTATTTT. The V gene is TRBV10-3, the J gene TRBJ2-3, with D tentatively TRBD2 (5 bases). CDR1 is ENHRY, CDR2 SYGVKD, per germline. V was shortened by 4 bases and J by 0 bases, with 11 bases between the two germline ends. This CDR3 is 15 amino acids long.

The rearrangement joins TRBV6-6 to TRBJ1-2, with D hard to call. This CDR3 comprises 15 residues. V lost 5 bases, J lost 4 bases, and 17 bases lay in between. CDR1 and CDR2 (germline): MNHNY, SVGAGI (reference sequence). The CDR3 coding sequence is TGTGCCAGCAGTGAGGCCAGTGGAAGTGGCTATGGCTACACCTTC. Amino acid sequence: CASSEASGSGYGYTF.

Of note for this clonotype: The junction departs from the called germline gene at one end, perhaps through a read error. The rearrangement uses TRBV12-3 or TRBV12-4 and TRBJ2-4; D remains ambiguous. The CDR3 covers 15 residues. The CDR3 reads CASSFLPKAKNIQYF. The CDR3 region has the DNA TGTGCCAGCAGTTTTCTTCCCAAAGCCAAAAACATTCAGTATTTC.

For this clonotype: A read error may produce the germline difference seen at one junction end. CDR3 protein: CVSSYRQGVGEAFF. The CDR3 DNA sequence: TGTGTCAGCAGTTACCGACAGGGGGTGGGTGAAGCTTTCTTT. V gene TRBV6-5 combines with J gene TRBJ1-1, with 9 bases identical to TRBD1. The CDR3 length is 14 residues. CDR1 and CDR2 from the germline V gene are MNHEY and SVGAGI.

This clonotype was seen ten or more times. As DNA, the CDR3 is TGTGCCAGCAGCTTGGACCCAAGCTCTGGAAACACCATATATTTT. Translated, it gives CASSLDPSSGNTIYF. The chain joins TRBV5-4 to TRBJ1-3; unclear D gene. This CDR3 is 15 amino acids long. Deletions cut 0 bases from V and 0 bases from J, with 7 bases between. Germline V lookup: CDR1 SGHNT, CDR2 YYREEE (reference sequence).